This entry lists 21 T cell receptor beta chains sequenced from one sample in a study of T cell responses to AZD1222 COVID-19 vaccine. Only in-frame clones appear in the TCRdb table, and some are missing; sequencing was by immunoSEQ multiplex PCR. The top ten clones hold around 4.4% of a sample with some 150,000 clones, about 91% of them seen once. The starting material was peripheral blood, obtained on day 0 of MenACWY control vaccination. The receptors were sampled from an adult in good health.

The rearrangement joins TRBV5-1 to TRBJ2-5; D may be TRBD2 (6 bases). The CDR3 spans 13 residues. CDR1 is SGHRS and CDR2 is YFSETQ in the germline V gene. Trimming shortened V by 7 bases and J by 4 bases, and 14 bases separated the two germline ends. DNA of the CDR3: TGCGCCAGCTCCGGGGCGGGGCTAGAGACCCAGTACTTC. Translation gives CASSGAGLETQYF.

This chain uses TRBV18 with TRBJ1-1; D is unresolved. Germline CDR1 KGHSH, CDR2 LQKENI. V shed 6 bases and J shed 4 bases, with 12 bases lying between them. This CDR3 region has 13 residues. The CDR3 nucleotides read TGTGCCAGCTCGGCGGCGGGAGGCACTGAAGCTTTCTTT. It encodes CASSAAGGTEAFF. Looking up the rest from reference TRBV18 and TRBJ1-1 gives the full variable domain: NAGVMQNPRHLVRRRGQEARLRCSPMKGHSHVYWYRQLPEEGLKFMVYLQKENIIDESGMPKERFSAEFPKEGPSILRIQQVVRGDSAAYFCASSAAGGTEAFFGQGTRLTVV.

The chain joins TRBV19 to TRBJ1-3, with D uncertain. Trimming stripped 3 bases from V and 0 bases from J, with 9 bases between. This CDR3 has 15 amino acids. CDR1 and CDR2 from the germline V gene are LNHDA and SQIVND (reference sequence). Written as DNA, the CDR3 is TGTGCCAGTAGTATCGGGCGCCACTCTGGAAACACCATATATTTT. Protein sequence: CASSIGRHSGNTIYF.

This clone was observed once. This chain joins TRBV28 and TRBJ2-3, with D perhaps TRBD2 (6 bases). The CDR3 extends over 19 amino acids. Germline CDR1 MDHEN, CDR2 SYDVKM. Trimming took off 4 bases at V and 0 bases at J, with 23 bases between the two ends. The CDR3 loop reads CASSSSWVAEGASTDTQYF. For the CDR3, the DNA is TGTGCCAGCAGTTCCTCGTGGGTAGCGGAGGGAGCTAGCACAGATACGCAGTATTTT.

The chain couples TRBV10-3 to TRBJ1-5, with 10 positions matching TRBD1. V was clipped by 6 bases and J by 5 bases; unmatched bases: 7. Germline V gene lookup returns CDR1 ENHRY and CDR2 SYGVKD. The CDR3 runs 15 residues. The CDR3 DNA reads TGTGCCATCAGAGACTCCGGGACAGGGGATCAGCCCCAGCATTTT. Amino acid sequence: CAIRDSGTGDQPQHF.

The rearrangement joins TRBV5-5 to TRBJ1-1; D is ambiguous. Germline V gene lookup returns CDR1 SGHKS and CDR2 YYEKEE (reference sequence). V was pared by 0 bases and J by 0 bases, with 6 bases between. The CDR3 covers 14 residues. CDR3 nucleotides: TGTGCCAGCAGCTTGGCCCAGTTGAACACTGAAGCTTTCTTT. This gives the protein CASSLAQLNTEAFF.

The chain is built from TRBV5-1 and TRBJ2-1; possibly TRBD2 for D (5 bases). The germline CDR1 and CDR2 sequences are SGHRS and YFSETQ. The CDR3 sequence is 14 residues long. Deletions cut 0 bases from V and 5 bases from J, with 9 bases between. The CDR3 reads CASSLDLGDNEQFF. CDR3 in DNA: TGCGCCAGCAGCTTGGATCTGGGAGACAATGAGCAGTTCTTC.

The rearrangement joins TRBV6-5 to TRBJ2-7; possibly TRBD2 for D (5 bases). V was shortened by 5 bases and J by 2 bases, with 13 bases between the two germline ends. This CDR3 is built from 14 residues. CDR1 and CDR2 from the germline V gene are MNHEY and SVGAGI. CDR3 in DNA: TGTGCCAGCAGTCCTACCGACGGGGCCTACGAGCAGTACTTC. It encodes CASSPTDGAYEQYF.

The J gene is TRBJ2-3, the V gene TRBV5-1; TRBD1 is a possible D gene (6 bases). CDR3 length: 13 residues. V dropped 4 bases and J dropped 6 bases, with 12 bases sitting between them. The germline V gene has CDR1 SGHRS and CDR2 YFSETQ. Here the CDR3 DNA reads TGCGCCAGCAGCGTCGCAGGGGCGGATACGCAGTATTTT. Its translation is CASSVAGADTQYF.

This clone was observed a handful of times. CDR3 nucleotides: TGTGCCAGCAGCTTAGTCCGGTCGATAGGAGACGAGCAGTACTTC. Translated, it gives CASSLVRSIGDEQYF. This chain uses TRBV7-2 with TRBJ2-7; D is unresolved. Germline values: CDR1 SGHTA, CDR2 FQGNSA. This CDR3 is 15 amino acids long. Trimming cost V 1 base and J 5 bases, with 15 bases left between them.

This rearrangement joins TRBV24-1 to TRBJ2-1; 8 nucleotides match TRBD2. The CDR3 totals 16 residues. Germline V CDR1 and CDR2: KGHDR, SFDVKD. V shed 4 bases and J 8 bases; nucleotides not matched to a gene: 12. CDR3 sequence reads: CATSDPTSGFEDEQFF. In DNA form, the CDR3 reads TGTGCCACCAGTGACCCTACTAGCGGCTTCGAGGATGAGCAGTTCTTC.

The chain links TRBV5-1 to TRBJ2-1, with D possibly called TRBD1 or TRBD2 (6 bases each). The V end lost 2 bases, the J end lost 2 bases, and 14 bases lay between the germline ends. This CDR3 has 16 amino acids. The germline gives CDR1 SGHRS, CDR2 YFSETQ. The CDR3 DNA reads TGCGCCAGCAGCTTTTTCGTGCGGGACACCTACAATGAGCAGTTCTTC. Translation: CASSFFVRDTYNEQFF.

This clone showed up just once. The rearrangement links TRBV30 to TRBJ1-1; D remains ambiguous. The V gene's germline CDR1 is GTSNPN and CDR2 SVGIG (reference sequence). V was shortened by 5 bases and J by 6 bases, with 10 bases between the two germline ends. This CDR3 has 11 amino acids. CDR3 loop: CAWRFGSEAFF. CDR3 nucleotides: TGTGCCTGGCGCTTTGGGTCTGAAGCTTTCTTT.

The chain is built from TRBV28 and TRBJ1-2; the D gene is possibly TRBD1 (6 bases). The CDR3 extends over 12 amino acids. V was trimmed by 5 bases and J by 10 bases, leaving 14 bases between them. Germline CDR1 MDHEN, CDR2 SYDVKM. As DNA, the CDR3 is TGTGCCAGCAGTCCTAACAGGGCCATCTACACCTTC. Translating it yields CASSPNRAIYTF.

The chain employs TRBV5-8 and TRBJ1-1; weak D call: TRBD1 (5 bases). The germline V gene has CDR1 SGHTS and CDR2 YDEGEE. The CDR3 is 15 amino acids. V lost 6 bases and J 1 base, leaving 16 bases between the germline ends. The CDR3 DNA follows: TGTGCCAGCACCTTATCATACAGGAGGAACACTGAAGCTTTCTTT. This encodes CASTLSYRRNTEAFF.

The chain has TRBV5-6 and TRBJ2-5, with 9 nucleotides matching TRBD2. After removal of 4 bases from V and 7 bases from J, the junction contained 14 bases not matched to a gene. In germline, CDR1 is SGHDT, CDR2 YYEEEE. This CDR3 region has 16 residues. CDR3 DNA sequence: TGTGCCAGCAGCCCAGGACTAGCGATATTATCTGGGACCCAGTACTTC. Translating it yields CASSPGLAILSGTQYF.

CDR3 sequence: CASSQEREVGGPLDTQYF. In nucleotides, the CDR3 is TGTGCCAGCAGCCAAGAAAGGGAAGTGGGAGGGCCTTTAGATACGCAGTATTTT. The rearrangement uses TRBV4-2 and TRBJ2-3; 7 bases map to TRBD2. V was pared by 0 bases and J by 5 bases, with 14 bases of the junction left unmatched. This CDR3 spans 18 amino acids. Germline CDR1 and CDR2: LGHNA and YNFKEQ.

This rearrangement joins TRBV9 to TRBJ2-7, with D tentatively TRBD1 (6 bases). Germline values: CDR1 SGDLS, CDR2 YYNGEE. This CDR3 contains 14 residues. Trimming took 0 bases from V and 6 from J, leaving 13 bases between them. The CDR3, as DNA: TGTGCCAGCAGCGTAGATCACAGGGCCGGCGAGCAGTACTTC. Encoded protein: CASSVDHRAGEQYF.

The chain couples TRBV9 to TRBJ2-1; D is uncertain. The V and J ends lost 0 bases and 5 bases respectively, with 6 bases between them. The CDR3 totals 13 residues. Germline V CDR1 and CDR2: SGDLS, YYNGEE. The CDR3 coding sequence is TGTGCCAGCAGCGTAGCACCAGACAATGAGCAGTTCTTC. The encoded protein is CASSVAPDNEQFF.

The chain combines TRBV27 with TRBJ1-5, with TRBD1 matching over 12 bases. Germline V lookup: CDR1 MNHEY, CDR2 SMNVEV (reference sequence). V lost 6 bases to trimming and J lost 3 bases; unmatched junction nucleotides: 12. The CDR3 is made up of 18 amino acids. CDR3 in amino acids: CASSPGQGASTVNQPQHF. CDR3 coding DNA: TGTGCCAGCAGCCCGGGACAGGGGGCTAGCACAGTCAATCAGCCCCAGCATTTT.

This chain uses TRBV12-3 or TRBV12-4 with TRBJ2-7, with a tentative D call TRBD2 (5 bases). This CDR3 contains 13 residues. Trimming took 6 bases from V and 3 from J, leaving 12 bases between them. CDR3: CASRFLTSYEQYF. The CDR3 DNA sequence: TGTGCCAGCAGATTCCTCACTAGCTACGAGCAGTACTTC.